A selection of T cell receptor beta chains follows, all from one sample in a study of naive CD8 T cells in extremely preterm neonates. Clones were read by immunoSEQ multiplex PCR, and TCRdb kept only the in-frame ones, dropping some. The sample has tens of thousands of clones; about 87% are singletons. Sequencing was carried out using naive CD8+ T cells from cord blood. The source of these receptors is a boy who was born preterm. CDR3s include the opening cysteine and the closing phenylalanine or tryptophan. The D gene is left open where the match is weak. Expanded clones get a size class; other rows say once, few or many, or leave the size out.

V gene: TRBV9
D gene: -
CDR3 length: 12
clone size: few
J gene: TRBJ2-7
CDR3 DNA: TGTGCCAGCAGCGTAGGGGACTACGAGCAGTACTTC
CDR3 protein: CASSVGDYEQYF

V gene: TRBV7-9
D gene: -
CDR3 length: 13
clone size: -
J gene: TRBJ1-5
CDR3 DNA: TGTGCCAGCAGCCGGTGGACCGATCAGCCCCAGCATTTT
CDR3 protein: CASSRWTDQPQHF

V gene: TRBV30
D gene: TRBD1
CDR3 length: 17
clone size: -
J gene: TRBJ2-7
CDR3 DNA: TGTGCCTGGAGTGTATTTGGAAAAAGGGGGCTGTCCTACGAGCAGTACTTC
CDR3 protein: CAWSVFGKRGLSYEQYF

V gene: TRBV19
D gene: TRBD1
CDR3 length: 14
clone size: -
J gene: TRBJ2-7
CDR3 DNA: TGTGCCAGTAGTATAGAAGGGCAGGGGGACGAGCAGTACTTC
CDR3 protein: CASSIEGQGDEQYF

V gene: TRBV9
D gene: -
CDR3 length: 13
clone size: -
J gene: TRBJ1-2
CDR3 DNA: TGTGCCAGCAGCGTAGCCGGGGACTATGGCTACACCTTC
CDR3 protein: CASSVAGDYGYTF

V gene: TRBV19
D gene: TRBD1
CDR3 length: 16
clone size: -
J gene: TRBJ1-1
CDR3 DNA: TGTGCCAGTAGGATCACAGGGGGCGCCTTTAACACTGAAGCTTTCTTT
CDR3 protein: CASRITGGAFNTEAFF

V gene: TRBV11-3
D gene: -
CDR3 length: 17
clone size: -
J gene: TRBJ2-1
CDR3 DNA: TGTGCCAGCAGCCCGCGGACCTACAGGGAGGGGTACAATGAGCAGTTCTTC
CDR3 protein: CASSPRTYREGYNEQFF

V gene: TRBV29-1
D gene: TRBD1
CDR3 length: 10
clone size: -
J gene: TRBJ2-7
CDR3 DNA: TGCAGCGTTGGACAGGGCGAGCAGTACTTC
CDR3 protein: CSVGQGEQYF

V gene: TRBV6-5
D gene: TRBD1
CDR3 length: 12
clone size: once
J gene: TRBJ1-4
CDR3 DNA: TGTGCCAGCAGTTTGGACAGGGAAAAACTGTTTTTT
CDR3 protein: CASSLDREKLFF

V gene: TRBV5-1
D gene: -
CDR3 length: 20
clone size: -
J gene: TRBJ1-4
CDR3 DNA: TGCGCCAGCAGCTTGTGTCTTGTAACAGGGAGGAGGGCAACTAATGAAAAACTGTTTTTT
CDR3 protein: CASSLCLVTGRRATNEKLFF

V gene: TRBV6-6
D gene: TRBD1
CDR3 length: 13
clone size: -
J gene: TRBJ1-3
CDR3 DNA: TGTGCCAGCAGTTCGGGACAGGGAAACACCATATATTTT
CDR3 protein: CASSSGQGNTIYF

V gene: TRBV27
D gene: TRBD1
CDR3 length: 13
clone size: -
J gene: TRBJ1-2
CDR3 DNA: TGTGCCAGCAGTTTTACAGGGGGCTATGGCTACACCTTC
CDR3 protein: CASSFTGGYGYTF

V gene: TRBV12-2
D gene: -
CDR3 length: 14
clone size: -
J gene: TRBJ1-2
CDR3 DNA: TGTGCAAGTCGCTTACAGGGGACTAACTATGGCTACACCTTC
CDR3 protein: CASRLQGTNYGYTF

V gene: TRBV9
D gene: -
CDR3 length: 16
clone size: once
J gene: TRBJ2-3
CDR3 DNA: TGTGCCAGCAGCGTAGAAGCCGGGGCGAACACAGATACGCAGTATTTT
CDR3 protein: CASSVEAGANTDTQYF

V gene: TRBV5-1
D gene: -
CDR3 length: 12
clone size: -
J gene: TRBJ2-7
CDR3 DNA: TGCGCCAGCAGCCAGGGGTACTACGAGCAGTACTTC
CDR3 protein: CASSQGYYEQYF

V gene: TRBV7-9
D gene: TRBD1
CDR3 length: 16
clone size: -
J gene: TRBJ1-2
CDR3 DNA: TGTGCCAGCAGCTTAGCGGGGGCTACAGGGGGCAATGGCTACACCTTC
CDR3 protein: CASSLAGATGGNGYTF

V gene: TRBV11-3
D gene: TRBD2
CDR3 length: 15
clone size: -
J gene: TRBJ2-1
CDR3 DNA: TGTGCCAGCAGCTCCCGCGGGGGGCCCTACAATGAGCAGTTCTTC
CDR3 protein: CASSSRGGPYNEQFF

V gene: TRBV9
D gene: TRBD1
CDR3 length: 14
clone size: -
J gene: TRBJ1-4
CDR3 DNA: TGTGCCAGCAGCGGACAGGGGGCTAATGAAAAACTGTTTTTT
CDR3 protein: CASSGQGANEKLFF

V gene: TRBV12-1
D gene: -
CDR3 length: 14
clone size: -
J gene: TRBJ2-7
CDR3 DNA: TGTGCCAGCGTGGACCGGGACAGCTCCTACGAGCAGTACTTC
CDR3 protein: CASVDRDSSYEQYF

V gene: TRBV27
D gene: TRBD1
CDR3 length: 16
clone size: -
J gene: TRBJ1-4
CDR3 DNA: TGTGCCAGCAGTTTGAGACAGGGGGCAACTAATGAAAAACTGTTTTTT
CDR3 protein: CASSLRQGATNEKLFF

V gene: TRBV9
D gene: -
CDR3 length: 14
clone size: -
J gene: TRBJ1-4
CDR3 DNA: TGTGCCAGCAGCGTAGGGGGAACTAATGAAAAACTGTTTTTT
CDR3 protein: CASSVGGTNEKLFF

V gene: TRBV12-2
D gene: -
CDR3 length: 18
clone size: -
J gene: TRBJ2-6
CDR3 DNA: TGTGCAAGTCGCTTAGTCAGGGACTCGCCCTCTGGGGCCAACGTCCTGACTTTC
CDR3 protein: CASRLVRDSPSGANVLTF

V gene: TRBV9
D gene: TRBD1
CDR3 length: 15
clone size: -
J gene: TRBJ2-1
CDR3 DNA: TGTGCCAGCAGCGTAGCCGGGACAGCAGAAGATGAGCAGTTCTTC
CDR3 protein: CASSVAGTAEDEQFF

V gene: TRBV9
D gene: -
CDR3 length: 15
clone size: -
J gene: TRBJ2-5
CDR3 DNA: TGTGCCAGCAGCCTACGGGACGGAACCCTAGAGACCCAGTACTTC
CDR3 protein: CASSLRDGTLETQYF

V gene: TRBV7-3
D gene: -
CDR3 length: 14
clone size: -
J gene: TRBJ2-2
CDR3 DNA: TGTGCCAGCAGCTTAGGACAAAACACCGGGGAGCTGTTTTTT
CDR3 protein: CASSLGQNTGELFF

V gene: TRBV29-1
D gene: -
CDR3 length: 11
clone size: -
J gene: TRBJ2-4
CDR3 DNA: TGCAGCGTTACAGCCAAAAACATTCAGTACTTC
CDR3 protein: CSVTAKNIQYF

V gene: TRBV6-5
D gene: -
CDR3 length: 12
clone size: -
J gene: TRBJ1-3
CDR3 DNA: TGTGCCAGCAGTGACAGGGGAAACACCATATATTTT
CDR3 protein: CASSDRGNTIYF